The clone carrying this T cell receptor beta chain was detected ten times or more. What it binds is not known. This entry is derived from a study of T-cell memory formation after mild COVID-19. Broader study findings: Those CD4+ clones that contracted were mainly in CM and EM (CD8+ ones in EMRA). The study detected some responding clones in pre-infection memory, suggesting cross-reactive memory joined. Day 37-peaking second-wave clones had unconfirmed SARS-CoV-2 specificity.

TCRdb re-called the 5' RACE reads through MiXCR, storing one row per CDR3 protein. The table lists approximately 44,000 distinct CDR3 sequences, under 7.5% of them singletons. The CDR3 has 13 amino acids. The V end was cut by 9 bases, the J end by 6 bases, with 14 bases between. The origin of this receptor is a young man who had mild COVID-19 (a few samples of this study predate the infection). Cell type and time point are not known. Specimen: PBMCs or a T cell subset sorted from them (not recorded which). The chain carries TRBV12-3 or TRBV12-4 and TRBJ2-2, with D possibly matching TRBD2 (6 bases). CDR3 nucleotides: TGTGCCAGTAGGGGTAGCGGAGCCGGGGAGCTGTTTTTT. Amino acids: CASRGSGAGELFF.